Listed below are T cell receptor beta chains from one sample, sequenced in a study of blood T cell repertoires in COVID-19. The assay was immunoSEQ multiplex PCR, and TCRdb's table has in-frame clones only and misses some. The data show roughly 200,000 clones, approximately 90% seen once. Sequences were obtained from peripheral blood. Receptors were obtained from a man in his forties with active or convalescent COVID-19. Both conserved end residues are part of each CDR3. Fields, in order: D gene, V gene, J gene, clone size, CDR3 DNA, CDR3 protein. The D gene is left open where the match is weak. Clone size is shown for a subset of rows, as once, few, many or a class of expanded clone.

D: TRBD1
V: TRBV6-6
J: TRBJ1-2
size: NA
DNA: TGTGCCAGCAGGAACGGACAGGGTGATGGCTACACCTTC
CDR3: CASRNGQGDGYTF

D: NA
V: TRBV2
J: TRBJ1-3
size: NA
DNA: TGTGCCAGCAGTGAAGCGGCACGGGGTCGAAACACCATATATTTT
CDR3: CASSEAARGRNTIYF

D: TRBD1
V: TRBV10-3
J: TRBJ2-1
size: NA
DNA: TGTGCCATCAGTGAGTTACTGGGACAGGAGCAGTTCTTC
CDR3: CAISELLGQEQFF

D: TRBD1
V: TRBV12-3/TRBV12-4
J: TRBJ1-1
size: NA
DNA: TGTGCCAGCAGTCAGGGGGCTGAAGCTTTCTTT
CDR3: CASSQGAEAFF

D: NA
V: TRBV10-3
J: TRBJ2-3
size: NA
DNA: TGTGCCATCAGTGAGTCGGGGGAGGTCACAGATACGCAGTATTTT
CDR3: CAISESGEVTDTQYF

D: TRBD1
V: TRBV29-1
J: TRBJ1-1
size: NA
DNA: TGCAGCGTTGGACAGGGGAACACTGAAGCTTTCTTT
CDR3: CSVGQGNTEAFF

D: TRBD1
V: TRBV5-6
J: TRBJ2-1
size: NA
DNA: TGTGCCAGCAGCTCGACAGGGGTCCTTATTTACAATGAGCAGTTCTTC
CDR3: CASSSTGVLIYNEQFF

D: TRBD1
V: TRBV7-2
J: TRBJ1-6
size: NA
DNA: TGTGCCAGCAGCTTAGCGAGACAGGGAAATTCACCCCTCCACTTT
CDR3: CASSLARQGNSPLHF

D: TRBD1
V: TRBV6-4
J: TRBJ2-2
size: once
DNA: TGTGCCAGCAGGTTTATCCGGGACAGGGCGGACGGGGAGCTGTTTTTT
CDR3: CASRFIRDRADGELFF

D: TRBD1
V: TRBV19
J: TRBJ2-7
size: NA
DNA: TGTGCCAGTAGCACACAGGGGGCCGGTATCGAGCAGTACTTC
CDR3: CASSTQGAGIEQYF

D: NA
V: TRBV5-4
J: TRBJ2-3
size: NA
DNA: TGTGCCAGCAGCTCGTGGACAGCTGCACAAACAGATACGCAGTATTTT
CDR3: CASSSWTAAQTDTQYF

D: NA
V: TRBV28
J: TRBJ1-4
size: NA
DNA: TGTGCCAGCAGTTCCTCGGGGGGCGGAAATGAAAAACTGTTTTTT
CDR3: CASSSSGGGNEKLFF

D: NA
V: TRBV7-9
J: TRBJ1-6
size: NA
DNA: TGTGCCAGCAGCTTAATGACAGATAATTCACCCCTCCACTTT
CDR3: CASSLMTDNSPLHF

D: NA
V: TRBV7-9
J: TRBJ2-1
size: NA
DNA: TGTGCCAGCAGCCCAGAGGGGGGGGCTTACAATGAGCAGTTCTTC
CDR3: CASSPEGGAYNEQFF

D: NA
V: TRBV27
J: TRBJ2-1
size: NA
DNA: TGTGCCAGCAGTTTATCGGGAGTCAATGAGCAGTTCTTC
CDR3: CASSLSGVNEQFF

D: TRBD1
V: TRBV6-5
J: TRBJ2-5
size: NA
DNA: TGTGCCAGCAGGGGACAGCAAGAGACCCAGTACTTC
CDR3: CASRGQQETQYF

D: TRBD1
V: TRBV3-1/TRBV3-2
J: TRBJ2-2
size: NA
DNA: TGTGCCAGCAACCCCAGGGGGCCGCACACCGGGGAGCTGTTTTTT
CDR3: CASNPRGPHTGELFF

D: TRBD1
V: TRBV6-5
J: TRBJ2-7
size: NA
DNA: TGTGCCAGCAGCAGGGCGGGACAGGAGAACGAGCAGTACTTC
CDR3: CASSRAGQENEQYF

D: NA
V: TRBV25-1
J: TRBJ2-5
size: once
DNA: TGTGCCAGCAGTAAACGTCGGGACTACCAAGAGACCCAGTACTTC
CDR3: CASSKRRDYQETQYF

D: TRBD1
V: TRBV6-5
J: TRBJ1-6
size: NA
DNA: TGTGCCAGCAGTTACTCCCGGACAGGGGCGGATTCACCCCTCCACTTT
CDR3: CASSYSRTGADSPLHF

D: TRBD2
V: TRBV5-8
J: TRBJ2-1
size: NA
DNA: TGTGCCAGCAGCTTGGGGTTTCTAGCGGGGCCGTTTGGGAATGAGCAGTTCTTC
CDR3: CASSLGFLAGPFGNEQFF

D: NA
V: TRBV29-1
J: TRBJ1-1
size: NA
DNA: TGCAGCGCCTCGGGACTCCCTGGGACTGAAGCTTTCTTT
CDR3: CSASGLPGTEAFF

D: NA
V: TRBV29-1
J: TRBJ1-1
size: NA
DNA: TGCAGCGCCCGGGCGGGTATGAACACTGAAGCTTTCTTT
CDR3: CSARAGMNTEAFF

D: NA
V: TRBV5-6
J: TRBJ1-2
size: NA
DNA: TGTGCCAGCAGCTTGGATGTGGAGGTCTATGGCTACACCTTC
CDR3: CASSLDVEVYGYTF

D: NA
V: TRBV10-2
J: TRBJ2-7
size: NA
DNA: TGCGCCAGCAATCCGGGGGACTGGACCTACGAGCAGTACTTC
CDR3: CASNPGDWTYEQYF

D: NA
V: TRBV12-3/TRBV12-4
J: TRBJ2-3
size: NA
DNA: TGTGCCAGCAGTTTACGCAGGGGAGATACGCAGTATTTT
CDR3: CASSLRRGDTQYF

D: NA
V: TRBV5-1
J: TRBJ2-2
size: NA
DNA: TGCGCCAGCAGCTTGGCGGCGGTTACCGGGGAGCTGTTTTTT
CDR3: CASSLAAVTGELFF

D: TRBD2
V: TRBV7-3
J: TRBJ2-1
size: once
DNA: TGTGCCAGCAGCCCAACGGGGGGGACTTACAATGAGCAGTTCTTC
CDR3: CASSPTGGTYNEQFF

D: TRBD2
V: TRBV11-3
J: TRBJ2-2
size: NA
DNA: TGTGCCAGCAGCTCCCAACTAGCGGGGAGGGCCACCGGGGAGCTGTTTTTT
CDR3: CASSSQLAGRATGELFF

D: TRBD1
V: TRBV5-1
J: TRBJ2-7
size: NA
DNA: TGCGCCAGCAGCCTGGCTCCGGGACAGGGGACCTACGAGCAGTACTTC
CDR3: CASSLAPGQGTYEQYF

D: TRBD2
V: TRBV7-8
J: TRBJ2-1
size: NA
DNA: TGTGCCAGCAGCCGAAAACTAGCGGGGGAATACAATGAGCAGTTCTTC
CDR3: CASSRKLAGEYNEQFF

D: NA
V: TRBV27
J: TRBJ1-6
size: few
DNA: TGTGCCAGCAGTTCACAGGTGAACGGGTCACCCCTCCACTTT
CDR3: CASSSQVNGSPLHF

D: TRBD1
V: TRBV9
J: TRBJ2-5
size: NA
DNA: TGTGCCAGCAGCGCCAGGACAGGAGGAGTAGAGACCCAGTACTTC
CDR3: CASSARTGGVETQYF

D: NA
V: TRBV30
J: TRBJ1-4
size: NA
DNA: TGTGCCTCGACTCAGGGAGGAGGTGAAAAACTGTTTTTT
CDR3: CASTQGGGEKLFF

D: NA
V: TRBV7-8
J: TRBJ1-5
size: NA
DNA: TGTGCCAGCAGCTTAGGGGCAGGGGAAAGGCAGCCCCAGCATTTT
CDR3: CASSLGAGERQPQHF

D: TRBD1
V: TRBV25-1
J: TRBJ2-5
size: NA
DNA: TGTGCCAGCAGTGAACCCCGGACAGGAAAAGAGACCCAGTACTTC
CDR3: CASSEPRTGKETQYF

D: TRBD1
V: TRBV12-5
J: TRBJ1-2
size: NA
DNA: TGTGCTAGTGGTTTAACCATCGGGACAGGACCCTATGGCTACACCTTC
CDR3: CASGLTIGTGPYGYTF

D: NA
V: TRBV11-3
J: TRBJ2-2
size: NA
DNA: TGTGCCAGCAGCTTAAGCCGGGGCACCGGGGAGCTGTTTTTT
CDR3: CASSLSRGTGELFF

D: NA
V: TRBV5-6
J: TRBJ1-5
size: NA
DNA: TGTGCCAGCCTCAACTGGGGGGGCAAGAATCAGCCCCAGCATTTT
CDR3: CASLNWGGKNQPQHF

D: TRBD2
V: TRBV19
J: TRBJ2-3
size: NA
DNA: TGTGCCAGTAGTCCCCGGGGACTAGCGGGTGGTACGCAGTATTTT
CDR3: CASSPRGLAGGTQYF

D: NA
V: TRBV19
J: TRBJ1-1
size: NA
DNA: TGTGCCAGTAGTATAAACCGGTACACTGAAGCTTTCTTT
CDR3: CASSINRYTEAFF